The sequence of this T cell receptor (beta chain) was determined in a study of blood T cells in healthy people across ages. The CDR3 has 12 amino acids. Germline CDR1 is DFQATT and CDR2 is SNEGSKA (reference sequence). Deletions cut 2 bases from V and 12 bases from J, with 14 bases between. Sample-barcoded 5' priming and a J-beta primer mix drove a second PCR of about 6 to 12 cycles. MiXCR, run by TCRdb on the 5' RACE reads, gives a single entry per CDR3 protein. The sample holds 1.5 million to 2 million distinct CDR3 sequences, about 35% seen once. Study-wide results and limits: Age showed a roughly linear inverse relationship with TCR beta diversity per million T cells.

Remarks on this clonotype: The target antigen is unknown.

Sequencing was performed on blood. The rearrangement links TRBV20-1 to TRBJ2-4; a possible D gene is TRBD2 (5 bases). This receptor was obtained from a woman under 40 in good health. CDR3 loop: CSARMGLEDQYF. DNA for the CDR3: TGCAGTGCTAGAATGGGATTGGAGGATCAGTACTTC.